This entry lists 13 T cell receptor beta chains sequenced from one sample in a study of cytomegalovirus exposure and HLA in healthy donors. Amplification used 60 Vbeta primers and 13 Jbeta primers. Some clones are missing from TCRdb's copy, which holds only in-frame ones; the method was immunoSEQ multiplex PCR. The sample lists about 160,000 clones; around three quarters were seen once. The sample consisted of PBMCs. All receptors derive from a woman aged 40 to 50 in good health and CMV-seronegative.

The chain links TRBV5-1 to TRBJ2-3, with a tentative D call TRBD1 (6 bases). CDR1 is SGHRS and CDR2 is YFSETQ in the germline V gene. V was pared by 1 base and J by 4 bases, with 16 bases between. The length of the CDR3 is 16 residues. CDR3 in amino acids: CASSLLWGPVPDTQYF. CDR3 nucleotides: TGCGCCAGCAGCTTGCTCTGGGGGCCAGTCCCAGATACGCAGTATTTT.

This clone came up a few times. The chain has TRBV5-1 and TRBJ2-7; maybe TRBD2 (5 bases). Germline assignment: CDR1 SGHRS and CDR2 YFSETQ. Trimming removed 3 bases at V and 9 bases at J, with 16 bases between. The CDR3 spans 13 residues. CDR3 DNA sequence: TGCGCCAGCAGCTCGGTAGGAGGTATCGTGCAGTACTTC. This gives the protein CASSSVGGIVQYF.

V and J are TRBV19 and TRBJ2-6; the match to TRBD2 covers 7 bases. Germline loops: CDR1 LNHDA, CDR2 SQIVND (reference sequence). Trimming took 3 bases from V and 2 from J; bases not matched to a gene: 7. The CDR3 is 17 amino acids. CDR3 in amino acids: CASSIGSGRAGANVLTF. The CDR3 DNA reads as TGTGCCAGTAGTATTGGTTCAGGGAGGGCTGGGGCCAACGTCCTGACTTTC.

The chain links TRBV15 to TRBJ2-3; 7 nucleotides line up with TRBD2. Per germline, CDR1 LNHNV and CDR2 YYDKDF (reference sequence). This CDR3 has 15 amino acids. V trimming: 1 base; J trimming: 2 bases; junction bases outside the gene matches: 3. The CDR3 protein is CATSRGDYNTDTQYF. As DNA, the CDR3 is TGTGCCACCAGCAGAGGGGACTACAACACAGATACGCAGTATTTT. Supplemented by reference TRBV15 and TRBJ2-3, the full variable domain reads DAMVIQNPRYQVTQFGKPVTLSCSQTLNHNVMYWYQQKSSQAPKLLFHYYDKDFNNEADTPDNFQSRRPNTSFCFLDIRSPGLGDTAMYLCATSRGDYNTDTQYFGPGTRLTVL.

V gene TRBV6-5 combines with J gene TRBJ1-2; 8 nucleotides agree with TRBD1. The germline gives CDR1 MNHEY, CDR2 SVGAGI. J was trimmed by 4 bases and V by 0 bases; bases with no gene match: 4. This CDR3 region has 15 residues. CDR3 in amino acids: CASSYSRDRSYGYTF. CDR3 coding DNA: TGTGCCAGCAGTTACTCGCGGGACAGGAGCTATGGCTACACCTTC.

The chain is built from TRBV29-1 and TRBJ2-5, with no clear D. This CDR3 has 12 residues. Per germline, CDR1 SQVTM and CDR2 ANQGSEA. V shed 1 base and J shed 2 bases, with 5 bases lying between them. The chain's CDR3 is CSVEVSQETQYF. The CDR3 DNA reads as TGCAGCGTTGAAGTGTCTCAAGAGACCCAGTACTTC.

The V gene is TRBV5-1, the J gene TRBJ2-7; 10 positions agree with TRBD1. The CDR3 runs 16 residues. V gave up 2 bases and J gave up 4 bases; unmatched junction bases: 9. Germline-derived CDR1 and CDR2 are SGHRS and YFSETQ. The chain's CDR3 is CASSLGDRGPSYEQYF. The DNA of the CDR3 is TGCGCCAGCAGCTTAGGGGACAGGGGACCCAGTTACGAGCAGTACTTC.

This chain links TRBV6-1 with TRBJ1-4, with 8 bases lining up with TRBD1. CDR1 MNHNS and CDR2 SASEGT come from the germline V gene. The CDR3 is made up of 15 amino acids. Trimming at V came to 5 bases and at J to 4 bases, leaving 6 bases not matched to a gene. Written as DNA, the CDR3 is TGTGCCAGCAGTAGGACAGGGAACGGTAATGAAAAACTGTTTTTT. The encoded protein is CASSRTGNGNEKLFF.

The V and J genes are TRBV6-4 and TRBJ1-2, with 8 bases identical to TRBD1. In germline, CDR1 is MRHNA, CDR2 SNTAGT. V lost 7 bases, J lost 2 bases, and 15 bases stayed unmatched. The CDR3 totals 17 residues. Written as DNA, the CDR3 is TGTGCCAGCACCCCTTTCGCCGGTACAGGGGGGAACTATGGCTACACCTTC. Its protein product is CASTPFAGTGGNYGYTF.

The chain links TRBV5-6 to TRBJ2-1; 8 nucleotides agree with TRBD2. Germline trimming cut 4 bases from V and 3 bases from J; bases unmatched to any gene: 9. CDR3 length equals 16 residues. Germline lookup yields CDR1 SGHDT and CDR2 YYEEEE. CDR3 loop: CASSARLSGDYNEQFF. In DNA form, the CDR3 reads TGTGCCAGCAGCGCGCGGCTTAGCGGGGACTACAATGAGCAGTTCTTC.

The J gene is TRBJ1-5, the V gene TRBV28; D ambiguous. The germline V gene encodes CDR1 MDHEN and CDR2 SYDVKM. This CDR3 has 13 amino acids. V was pared by 10 bases and J by 3 bases, with 13 bases between. The CDR3 loop reads CATGMHLNQPQHF. DNA for the CDR3: TGTGCCACCGGGATGCATCTCAATCAGCCCCAGCATTTT.

This chain joins TRBV4-1 and TRBJ1-6; a weak D match, TRBD1 (5 bases). Germline V gives CDR1 MGHRA, CDR2 YSYEKL. V shed 5 bases and J shed 8 bases, with 7 bases lying between them. The CDR3 runs 12 residues. CDR3: CASSIRDSPLHF. DNA for the CDR3: TGCGCCAGCAGCATCAGGGATTCACCCCTCCACTTT.

The rearrangement uses TRBV28 and TRBJ1-6; D remains ambiguous. Germline V gives CDR1 MDHEN, CDR2 SYDVKM. The CDR3 loop spans 14 amino acids. The V end was cut by 3 bases, the J end by 6 bases, with 9 bases between. The CDR3 DNA is TGTGCCAGCAGTTTTGAGGTTACTAATTCACCCCTCCACTTT. This sequence encodes CASSFEVTNSPLHF.